A selection of T cell receptor beta chains follows, all from one sample in a study of cytomegalovirus exposure and HLA in healthy donors. Data came from immunoSEQ multiplex PCR; TCRdb stores just in-frame clones and leaves some out. The sample records about 190,000 clones, 75% to 90% being singletons. Sequencing input: PBMCs. The receptor source for this set is a man aged 35 to 55 in good health and CMV-seropositive. Both conserved end residues are part of each CDR3. D genes are given only for firm matches. Clone size is given for some rows only: seen once, a few or many times, or a class if the clone is expanded.

>-|TRBV6-5|TRBJ2-1|-
CASSYSGSSYNEQFF
TGTGCCAGCAGTTATTCGGGGAGCTCCTACAATGAGCAGTTCTTC
>-|TRBV7-3|TRBJ2-5|-
CASSPGARGSQETQYF
TGTGCCAGCAGCCCCGGGGCCAGGGGAAGCCAAGAGACCCAGTACTTC
>once|TRBV15|TRBJ2-7|-
CATSREATYEQYF
TGTGCCACCAGCAGAGAGGCCACCTACGAGCAGTACTTC
>-|TRBV9|TRBJ2-7|TRBD2
CASSAGGLAGFNEQYF
TGTGCCAGCAGCGCTGGTGGACTAGCGGGGTTCAACGAGCAGTACTTC
>-|TRBV6-5|TRBJ2-3|-
CASSYSGYTDTQYF
TGTGCCAGCAGTTACTCGGGCTACACAGATACGCAGTATTTT
>-|TRBV18|TRBJ2-2|-
CASSRTSGELFF
TGTGCCAGCTCACGGACAAGCGGGGAGCTGTTTTTT
>-|TRBV7-2|TRBJ1-5|-
CPQWPPQHF
TGCCCCCAGTGGCCGCCCCAGCATTTT
>-|TRBV27|TRBJ1-1|TRBD1
CASSLRGTVNSNTEAFF
TGTGCCAGCAGTTTAAGGGGGACAGTCAACTCGAACACTGAAGCTTTCTTT
>-|TRBV28|TRBJ1-2|-
CASSLTGPYGYTF
TGTGCCAGCAGTTTAACAGGACCCTATGGCTACACCTTC
>-|TRBV7-2|TRBJ2-5|TRBD2
CASSLAGWRGDWETQYF
TGTGCCAGCAGCTTAGCTGGCTGGCGGGGGGATTGGGAGACCCAGTACTTC
>-|TRBV6-6|TRBJ2-5|TRBD2
CASSLGLAGGRETQYF
TGTGCCAGCAGCCTCGGACTAGCGGGGGGGCGGGAGACCCAGTACTTC
>few|TRBV19|TRBJ2-1|TRBD1
CASSITGENEQFF
TGTGCCAGTAGTATAACAGGGGAGAATGAGCAGTTCTTC
>once|TRBV19|TRBJ1-1|TRBD1
CASSQRTGAEAFF
TGTGCCAGTAGCCAGAGGACAGGGGCTGAAGCTTTCTTT
>-|TRBV15|TRBJ2-6|-
CATSRDQAGANVLTF
TGTGCCACCAGCAGAGATCAGGCTGGGGCCAACGTCCTGACTTTC
>-|TRBV2|TRBJ1-1|-
CASQTGPTEAFF
TGTGCCAGCCAGACAGGACCAACTGAAGCTTTCTTT
>-|TRBV9|TRBJ2-7|-
CASSVLGQGKDEQYF
TGTGCCAGCAGCGTTCTAGGGCAGGGAAAAGACGAGCAGTACTTC
>-|TRBV7-6|TRBJ1-1|-
CASSLVPQNTEAFF
TGTGCCAGCAGCTTGGTCCCACAGAACACTGAAGCTTTCTTT